This T cell receptor (beta chain) was recovered during a study of T cell responses to AZD1222 COVID-19 vaccine. Assay: immunoSEQ multiplex PCR; the TCRdb copy retains only in-frame clones and omits some. There are 90,000 to 130,000 clones in the sample; about 81% occur only once, and approximately 4.6% lies in the top ten. The CDR3 length is 15 residues. Germline V gives CDR1 SGHTA, CDR2 FQGNSA. With 5 bases clipped from V and 5 bases from J, the junction kept 5 bases outside the gene matches. The source was peripheral blood, collected on day 0 of AZD1222 vaccination. The J gene is TRBJ1-6, the V gene TRBV7-2; 8 nucleotides agree with TRBD1. The receptor comes from an adult in good health. CDR3 in DNA: TGTGCCAGCAGCCCTCAGGGGGCGGATAATTCACCCCTCCACTTT. Amino acids: CASSPQGADNSPLHF. The full variable domain, rest sourced from reference TRBV7-2 and TRBJ1-6, is GAGVSQSPSNKVTEKGKDVELRCDPISGHTALYWYRQSLGQGLEFLIYFQGNSAPDKSGLPSDRFSAERTGGSVSTLTIQRTQQEDSAVYLCASSPQGADNSPLHFGNGTRLTVT.